The 25 T cell receptor beta chains presented below share a single source sample, sequenced in a study of blood T cell repertoires in COVID-19. The repertoire was sequenced with immunoSEQ multiplex PCR; TCRdb's copy has only in-frame clones and lacks some. The data show about 480,000 clones, roughly 87% seen once. The sequenced sample was peripheral blood. These receptors came from a man aged 18 to 35 with COVID-19, enrolled during active disease.

The chain uses TRBV18 and TRBJ1-2; no clear D. V lost 3 bases, J lost 7 bases, and 12 bases lay in between. Germline V gene data show CDR1 as KGHSH and CDR2 as LQKENI. The CDR3 is 13 residues long. For the CDR3, the DNA is TGTGCCAGCTCACCCGGAAGGGAGGGTGGCTACACCTTC. This translates into CASSPGREGGYTF. Supplemented by reference TRBV18 and TRBJ1-2, the full variable domain reads NAGVMQNPRHLVRRRGQEARLRCSPMKGHSHVYWYRQLPEEGLKFMVYLQKENIIDESGMPKERFSAEFPKEGPSILRIQQVVRGDSAAYFCASSPGREGGYTFGSGTRLTVV.

The V call is TRBV11-2, the J call TRBJ2-3; the D gene is possibly TRBD2 (5 bases). The CDR3 extends over 16 amino acids. Germline V gene data show CDR1 as SGHAT and CDR2 as FQNNGV. The germline V and J ends were trimmed by 0 bases and 0 bases, with 10 bases remaining between them. CDR3 DNA sequence: TGTGCCAGCAGCTTAGAGGTACGGGGTAGCACAGATACGCAGTATTTT. Its protein is CASSLEVRGSTDTQYF.

The V and J genes are TRBV11-3 and TRBJ2-3, with TRBD1 matching 7 bases. CDR1 SGHNT and CDR2 YENEEA come from the germline V gene. Trimming cost V 6 bases and J 3 bases; bases outside gene matches: 15. This CDR3 region has 17 residues. DNA of the CDR3: TGTGCCAGCAGAAGACGACTGGCGAGGGGGCCAACAGATACGCAGTATTTT. It specifies CASRRRLARGPTDTQYF. Looking up the rest from reference TRBV11-3 and TRBJ2-3 gives the full variable domain: EAGVVQSPRYKIIEKKQPVAFWCNPISGHNTLYWYLQNLGQGPELLIRYENEEAVDDSQLPKDRFSAERLKGVDSTLKIQPAELGDSAVYLCASRRRLARGPTDTQYFGPGTRLTVL.

The chain employs TRBV19 and TRBJ1-5; D perhaps matches TRBD1 (6 bases). The V end was cut by 8 bases, the J end by 2 bases, with 13 bases between. Germline V CDR1 and CDR2: LNHDA, SQIVND (reference sequence). This CDR3 is 14 amino acids long. CDR3: CASVAGAGNQPQHF. Written as DNA, the CDR3 is TGTGCCAGTGTGGCAGGGGCGGGCAATCAGCCCCAGCATTTT.

The chain recombines TRBV7-9 with TRBJ2-3, with D possibly matching TRBD1 (5 bases). Germline V lookup: CDR1 SEHNR, CDR2 FQNEAQ (reference sequence). Trimming removed 1 base from V and 2 bases from J, with 7 bases in between. This CDR3 comprises 14 residues. CDR3 region: CASSLGQTTDTQYF. The CDR3 nucleotides read TGTGCCAGCAGCTTAGGACAGACCACAGATACGCAGTATTTT.

The chain links TRBV29-1 to TRBJ2-7; the D gene is possibly TRBD2 (5 bases). With 2 bases removed from V and 3 bases from J, the gap between germline ends came to 8 bases. The CDR3 is made up of 12 amino acids. Germline loops: CDR1 SQVTM, CDR2 ANQGSEA. CDR3 in amino acids: CSVEKGSYEQYF. The CDR3 DNA reads as TGCAGCGTTGAAAAAGGGAGCTACGAGCAGTACTTC.

In its sample, this clone was seen once. The chain joins TRBV24-1 to TRBJ2-7; 7 nucleotides match TRBD1. CDR3 length equals 13 residues. After removal of 12 bases from V and 3 bases from J, the junction contained 10 bases not matched to a gene. Germline values: CDR1 KGHDR, CDR2 SFDVKD. The CDR3 DNA reads as TGTGCCCCCCAGACAGGGTTTCACTACGAGCAGTACTTC. Translating it yields CAPQTGFHYEQYF.

V gene TRBV6-5 combines with J gene TRBJ2-7; possible D gene TRBD2, 5 bases. Trimming shortened V by 2 bases and J by 3 bases, and 11 bases separated the two germline ends. The CDR3 is 14 residues long. CDR1 and CDR2 (germline): MNHEY, SVGAGI. The CDR3 nucleotides read TGTGCCAGCAGTTACGGCGGGTCTCACTACGAGCAGTACTTC. Translated, it gives CASSYGGSHYEQYF.

The rearrangement links TRBV5-1 to TRBJ2-7; the D gene is possibly TRBD1 (7 bases). Germline V CDR1 and CDR2: SGHRS, YFSETQ. CDR3 length: 14 amino acids. The ends were cut back, 3 bases at V and 2 bases at J, with 12 bases in the middle. CDR3 amino acids: CASSWGDSPYEQYF. CDR3 DNA sequence: TGCGCCAGCAGCTGGGGGGACAGCCCCTACGAGCAGTACTTC. The full variable domain, its missing parts supplied by reference TRBV5-1 and TRBJ2-7, is KAGVTQTPRYLIKTRGQQVTLSCSPISGHRSVSWYQQTPGQGLQFLFEYFSETQRNKGNFPGRFSGRQFSNSRSEMNVSTLELGDSALYLCASSWGDSPYEQYFGPGTRLTVT.

The chain combines TRBV25-1 with TRBJ1-1; the D gene is possibly TRBD1 (6 bases). V lost 5 bases to trimming and J lost 0 bases, with 7 bases between them. The CDR3 contains 13 residues. Germline values: CDR1 MGHDK, CDR2 SYGVNS. CDR3 nucleotides: TGTGCCAGCAGTACAGGGATGAACACTGAAGCTTTCTTT. Amino acids: CASSTGMNTEAFF.

The rearrangement joins TRBV13 to TRBJ1-6; the match to TRBD1 covers 10 bases. Trimming took 4 bases from V and 7 from J; bases not matched to a gene: 1. Germline assignment: CDR1 PRHDT and CDR2 FYEKMQ (reference sequence). This CDR3 is 14 amino acids long. CDR3 nucleotides: TGTGCCAGCAGCTCGGGACAGGGGAATTCACCCCTCCACTTT. Protein: CASSSGQGNSPLHF.

The chain has TRBV19 and TRBJ2-1, with D perhaps matching TRBD2 (6 bases). V shed 3 bases and J shed 4 bases, with 10 bases lying between them. The germline V gene has CDR1 LNHDA and CDR2 SQIVND (reference sequence). The CDR3 is made up of 14 amino acids. CDR3 loop: CASSMGLAYNEQFF. CDR3 DNA sequence: TGTGCCAGTAGTATGGGACTCGCATACAATGAGCAGTTCTTC.

The chain couples TRBV2 to TRBJ1-3; 8 bases agree with TRBD1. There are 15 residues in the CDR3. The ends lost 7 bases at V and 0 bases at J; junction bases unmatched: 5. Germline loops: CDR1 SNHLY, CDR2 FYNNEI. The CDR3 nucleotides read TGTGCCAGCACTTCAGGGGGCATCTCTGGAAACACCATATATTTT. Translating gives CASTSGGISGNTIYF. Based on the CDR3 plus reference TRBV2 and TRBJ1-3, the full variable domain is EPEVTQTPSHQVTQMGQEVILRCVPISNHLYFYWYRQILGQKVEFLVSFYNNEISEKSEIFDDQFSVERPDGSNFTLKIRSTKLEDSAMYFCASTSGGISGNTIYFGEGSWLTVV.

The V and J genes are TRBV2 and TRBJ2-3; D may be TRBD1 (6 bases). The CDR3 is made up of 12 amino acids. CDR1 is SNHLY, CDR2 FYNNEI, per germline. V lost 6 bases to trimming and J lost 5 bases, with 9 bases between them. The chain's CDR3 is CASRLGGDTQYF. In nucleotides, the CDR3 is TGTGCCAGCAGGCTAGGGGGAGATACGCAGTATTTT.

The rearrangement joins TRBV28 to TRBJ1-6; D perhaps matches TRBD1 (5 bases). Germline-derived CDR1 and CDR2 are MDHEN and SYDVKM. Trimming took 3 bases from V and 9 from J, leaving 15 bases between them. The CDR3 sequence is 15 residues long. The CDR3 reads CASSFLQGKGSPLHF. The CDR3 coding sequence is TGTGCCAGCAGTTTTCTGCAGGGAAAGGGTTCACCCCTCCACTTT.

This chain uses TRBV4-1 with TRBJ2-1, with 12 bases identical to TRBD2. V gave up 4 bases and J gave up 9 bases; unmatched junction bases: 7. Germline-derived CDR1 and CDR2 are MGHRA and YSYEKL. The CDR3 has 15 residues. DNA of the CDR3: TGCGCCAGCAGCCGCCTAGCGGGGGGGCCCAGTGAGCAGTTCTTC. This translates into CASSRLAGGPSEQFF.

Details on this clone: The sample carries other DNA sequences with the same CDR3. J is TRBJ2-7 and V is TRBV2, with TRBD1 matching over 9 bases. Germline assignment: CDR1 SNHLY and CDR2 FYNNEI. The length of the CDR3 is 14 residues. The J segment lost 3 bases and the V segment lost 3 bases, leaving 3 bases of the junction unmatched. The CDR3 coding sequence is TGTGCCAGCAGTGACCCGGGACAGGGCTACGAGCAGTACTTC. It specifies CASSDPGQGYEQYF.

A single count supports this clone. This sample includes further DNA sequences coding for the same CDR3. The chain carries TRBV15 and TRBJ2-7; 7 bases fit TRBD2. Trimming removed 0 bases from V and 2 bases from J; junction bases left unmatched: 4. In germline, CDR1 is LNHNV, CDR2 YYDKDF (reference sequence). The CDR3 loop spans 15 amino acids. DNA for the CDR3: TGTGCCACCAGCAGAGATTTAGGGACTACCTACGAGCAGTACTTC. This codes for CATSRDLGTTYEQYF.

The chain employs TRBV29-1 and TRBJ2-7; 9 bases map to TRBD1. The CDR3 totals 14 residues. Germline lookup yields CDR1 SQVTM and CDR2 ANQGSEA. Trimming removed 4 bases from V and 1 base from J; junction bases left unmatched: 5. In DNA form, the CDR3 reads TGCAGCGTTGCGGACAGGGGAATTTCCTACGAGCAGTACTTC. Protein product: CSVADRGISYEQYF.

The gene calls are TRBV3-1 (or the pseudogene TRBV3-2) and TRBJ2-1, with TRBD1 matching 8 bases. The junction had 7 bases not matched to a gene; V was cut back by 5 bases and J by 7 bases. The CDR3 spans 14 residues. Per germline, CDR1 LGHDT and CDR2 YNNKEL (reference sequence). The CDR3 spells CASSRRTGKNEQFF. CDR3 DNA sequence: TGTGCCAGCAGCAGACGGACAGGGAAGAATGAGCAGTTCTTC.

The rearrangement links TRBV7-8 to TRBJ2-7, with D unresolved. The CDR3 consists of 12 residues. With 5 bases removed from V and 6 bases from J, the gap between germline ends came to 11 bases. The germline V gene encodes CDR1 SGHVS and CDR2 FQNEAQ. The chain's CDR3 is CASSRREREQYF. CDR3 DNA sequence: TGTGCCAGCAGCCGTCGCGAGCGCGAGCAGTACTTC.

V usage is TRBV27 and J usage is TRBJ1-4; D unresolved. The CDR3 spans 13 residues. Germline V lookup: CDR1 MNHEY, CDR2 SMNVEV (reference sequence). The V gene lost 3 bases and the J gene lost 6 bases, with 8 bases spanning the gap. DNA for the CDR3: TGTGCCAGCAGTTTTTCCGGTTATGAAAAACTGTTTTTT. Its translation is CASSFSGYEKLFF.

This chain connects TRBV4-1 to TRBJ1-1; 7 bases line up with TRBD1. The V gene end was trimmed by 5 bases and the J gene end by 1 base; junction bases not matched to a gene: 4. This CDR3 contains 14 residues. Germline lookup yields CDR1 MGHRA and CDR2 YSYEKL. CDR3 coding DNA: TGCGCCAGCAGCGCCGGGACAGCGAACACTGAAGCTTTCTTT. As protein: CASSAGTANTEAFF.

V is TRBV10-2 and J is TRBJ2-5; D gene unclear. This CDR3 spans 13 amino acids. The germline V gene encodes CDR1 WSHSY and CDR2 SAAADI. Trimming pared 5 bases from V and 2 bases from J, leaving 9 bases between. The CDR3 loop reads CASSFQAQETQYF. The CDR3 coding sequence is TGCGCCAGCAGTTTCCAGGCTCAAGAGACCCAGTACTTC.

The chain combines TRBV7-2 with TRBJ2-1; 7 nucleotides line up with TRBD1. The junction had 7 bases not matched to a gene; V was cut back by 5 bases and J by 0 bases. Germline V CDR1 and CDR2: SGHTA, FQGNSA. The CDR3 runs 16 residues. As DNA, the CDR3 is TGTGCCAGCAGCAAAACAGGGGCCAGCTCCTACAATGAGCAGTTCTTC. Translation gives CASSKTGASSYNEQFF. Complete variable domain (other parts from reference TRBV7-2 and TRBJ2-1): GAGVSQSPSNKVTEKGKDVELRCDPISGHTALYWYRQSLGQGLEFLIYFQGNSAPDKSGLPSDRFSAERTGGSVSTLTIQRTQQEDSAVYLCASSKTGASSYNEQFFGPGTRLTVL.